These 21 T cell receptor beta chains originate from one sample sequenced in a study of long-term antiretroviral therapy in people with HIV (dated by TCRdb to between 2022 and 2023). The immunoSEQ hsTCRB v3.0 assay was used at survey level resolution to sequence the TRB variable region. Held by TCRdb, this immuneACCESS table contains in-frame sequences only and omits some clones. Under half of the omission traces to an unresolved V gene where checked; the cause of the rest is unknown. Within this sample are around 21,000 clones, with approximately 80% of them counted one time only. The top ten clones comprise roughly an eighth of the sample. Sequenced material: unsorted PBMCs, taken 0.1 years before starting antiretroviral therapy. The receptors here all came from a man aged 35-49 years with HIV.

This sequence joins TRBV19 and TRBJ2-5, with D possibly TRBD1 on 6 matching bases. The germline V and J ends were trimmed by 3 bases and 5 bases, with 13 bases remaining between them. The CDR3 loop spans 14 amino acids. Germline loops: CDR1 LNHDA, CDR2 SQIVND (reference sequence). CDR3: CASSMYGTQETQYF. For the CDR3, the DNA is TGTGCCAGTAGTATGTACGGGACACAGGAGACCCAGTACTTC.

This chain joins TRBV5-1 and TRBJ2-1; 11 nucleotides align to TRBD2. J lost 8 bases, V lost 4 bases, and 5 bases had no gene match. In germline, CDR1 is SGHRS, CDR2 YFSETQ. This CDR3 has 14 residues. The CDR3 DNA follows: TGCGCCAGCAGCCGTAGCGGGAGGGCGGATGAGCAGTTCTTC. It specifies CASSRSGRADEQFF.

The chain employs TRBV4-2 and TRBJ2-1; D is possibly TRBD2 (6 bases). The CDR3 runs to 14 residues. Per the germline V gene, CDR1 is LGHNA and CDR2 is YNFKEQ. V was trimmed by 0 bases and J by 7 bases, leaving 10 bases between them. The CDR3 region is CASSQDHSGNEQFF. CDR3 nucleotide sequence: TGTGCCAGCAGCCAAGACCATAGCGGTAATGAGCAGTTCTTC.

This chain uses TRBV19 with TRBJ2-1, with D tentatively TRBD2 (7 bases). V lost 5 bases to trimming and J lost 5 bases, with 16 bases between them. The CDR3 loop spans 15 amino acids. Germline V gene data show CDR1 as LNHDA and CDR2 as SQIVND (reference sequence). Here the CDR3 DNA reads TGTGCCAGTAGTTTAGGGAGGGGGGGGAACAATGAGCAGTTCTTC. Protein: CASSLGRGGNNEQFF.

V is TRBV7-2 and J is TRBJ2-2, with TRBD2 as a possible D gene (6 bases). V was trimmed by 1 base and J by 6 bases, leaving 15 bases between them. CDR1 is SGHTA and CDR2 is FQGNSA in the germline V gene. CDR3 length equals 16 residues. The CDR3 sequence is CASSLEVTRISGELFF. The CDR3, as DNA: TGTGCCAGCAGCTTAGAAGTGACTAGGATATCCGGGGAGCTGTTTTTT.

The genes are TRBV19 and TRBJ2-3; 8 positions match TRBD2. CDR3 length: 16 amino acids. With 1 base clipped from V and 1 base from J, the junction kept 4 bases outside the gene matches. The germline V gene encodes CDR1 LNHDA and CDR2 SQIVND (reference sequence). This CDR3 reads CASSIGRGLGTDTQYF. Here the CDR3 DNA reads TGTGCCAGTAGTATAGGTAGGGGACTAGGCACAGATACGCAGTATTTT. Based on the CDR3 plus reference TRBV19 and TRBJ2-3, the full variable domain is DGGITQSPKYLFRKEGQNVTLSCEQNLNHDAMYWYRQDPGQGLRLIYYSQIVNDFQKGDIAEGYSVSREKKESFPLTVTSAQKNPTAFYLCASSIGRGLGTDTQYFGPGTRLTVL.

V and J are TRBV4-3 and TRBJ1-5, with no clear D. The CDR3 sequence is 16 residues long. CDR1 and CDR2 (germline): LGHNA, YSLEER. Between the trimmed V and J ends, which lost 0 bases and 3 bases, there was a span of 12 bases. The CDR3 protein is CASSQDTGRPNQPQHF. CDR3 coding DNA: TGCGCCAGCAGCCAAGATACCGGAAGGCCCAATCAGCCCCAGCATTTT.

The V gene is TRBV14, the J gene TRBJ2-7; 7 nucleotides agree with TRBD1. Germline V gene data show CDR1 as SGHDN and CDR2 as FVKESK. This CDR3 has 13 residues. V gave up 4 bases and J gave up 6 bases; unmatched junction bases: 6. CDR3 bases: TGTGCCAGCAGCCCACAGGGGTTGGGCGAGCAGTACTTC. Its translation is CASSPQGLGEQYF. Using reference TRBV14 and TRBJ2-7 for the parts outside the CDR3, the full variable domain is EAGVTQFPSHSVIEKGQTVTLRCDPISGHDNLYWYRRVMGKEIKFLLHFVKESKQDESGMPNNRFLAERTGGTYSTLKVQPAELEDSGVYFCASSPQGLGEQYFGPGTRLTVT.

This clone was counted between two and nine times. The J gene is TRBJ1-5, the V gene TRBV9; D is undetermined. CDR3 size: 12 residues. V lost 10 bases and J lost 0, with 8 bases in between. The germline V gene has CDR1 SGDLS and CDR2 YYNGEE. CDR3 amino acids: CAALISNQPQHF. DNA for the CDR3: TGTGCCGCGCTGATTAGCAATCAGCCCCAGCATTTT.

The rearrangement links TRBV5-6 to TRBJ2-7; 10 bases line up with TRBD1. The CDR3 extends over 15 amino acids. The germline V gene encodes CDR1 SGHDT and CDR2 YYEEEE. The J segment lost 0 bases and the V segment lost 4 bases, leaving 4 bases of the junction unmatched. The CDR3 region has the DNA TGTGCCAGCAGCGTATGGACAGGGGGCTCCTACGAGCAGTACTTC. Its translation: CASSVWTGGSYEQYF. Looking up the rest from reference TRBV5-6 and TRBJ2-7 gives the full variable domain: DAGVTQSPTHLIKTRGQQVTLRCSPKSGHDTVSWYQQALGQGPQFIFQYYEEEERQRGNFPDRFSGHQFPNYSSELNVNALLLGDSALYLCASSVWTGGSYEQYFGPGTRLTVT.

Comments on this clone: Other DNA variants within this sample encode the same CDR3. The chain couples TRBV7-2 to TRBJ2-7; 12 bases line up with TRBD2. The V gene end was trimmed by 4 bases and the J gene end by 2 bases; junction bases not matched to a gene: 3. CDR3 length: 15 residues. CDR1 is SGHTA, CDR2 FQGNSA, per germline. The DNA of the CDR3 is TGTGCCAGCAGCTCACGGACTAGCGGGACCTACGAGCAGTACTTC. As protein: CASSSRTSGTYEQYF.

The genes are TRBV18 and TRBJ2-5; TRBD1 or TRBD2 may be the D gene (5 bases each). Trimming removed 6 bases from V and 0 bases from J, with 17 bases in between. Germline V CDR1 and CDR2: KGHSH, LQKENI. The CDR3 consists of 16 residues. This CDR3 is CASSLGTVPYQETQYF. The CDR3 DNA reads as TGTGCCAGCTCCTTAGGGACCGTCCCGTACCAAGAGACCCAGTACTTC.

This clone was counted once. The CDR3 loop reads CASSLGLGGSSGNTIYF. The CDR3 DNA reads TGTGCCAGCAGCTTGGGTTTAGGCGGGAGCTCTGGAAACACCATATATTTT. The rearrangement links TRBV5-6 to TRBJ1-3; D is uncertain. The CDR3 runs 17 residues. Trimming pared 0 bases from V and 0 bases from J, leaving 13 bases between. Germline V CDR1 and CDR2: SGHDT, YYEEEE.

A few counts support this clone. This chain uses TRBV19 with TRBJ2-7; a weak D match, TRBD2 (6 bases). Trimming pared 3 bases from V and 0 bases from J, leaving 9 bases between. The CDR3 has 14 amino acids. Germline loops: CDR1 LNHDA, CDR2 SQIVND (reference sequence). CDR3 loop: CASSMWRDSYEQYF. The CDR3 region has the DNA TGTGCCAGTAGTATGTGGCGGGACTCCTACGAGCAGTACTTC. Full variable domain (rest looked up from reference TRBV19 and TRBJ2-7): DGGITQSPKYLFRKEGQNVTLSCEQNLNHDAMYWYRQDPGQGLRLIYYSQIVNDFQKGDIAEGYSVSREKKESFPLTVTSAQKNPTAFYLCASSMWRDSYEQYFGPGTRLTVT.

This chain joins TRBV5-1 and TRBJ2-5; 8 bases align to TRBD2. Unmatched junction bases numbered 5, after V lost 2 bases and J lost 2 bases. Per germline, CDR1 SGHRS and CDR2 YFSETQ. This CDR3 has 15 amino acids. The CDR3 loop reads CASSFLGGAQETQYF. In nucleotides, the CDR3 is TGCGCCAGCAGCTTTCTCGGGGGGGCACAAGAGACCCAGTACTTC.

The chain links TRBV30 to TRBJ2-3; 7 positions agree with TRBD2. Losses at the gene ends were 0 bases for V and 1 base for J; bases not matched to a gene: 4. The CDR3 is 15 residues long. Germline values: CDR1 GTSNPN, CDR2 SVGIG (reference sequence). CDR3 in amino acids: CAWSVGLGGTDTQYF. The CDR3 DNA reads TGTGCCTGGAGTGTAGGACTAGGCGGCACAGATACGCAGTATTTT.

The chain recombines TRBV5-4 with TRBJ1-1; D gene unclear. CDR1 is SGHNT and CDR2 is YYREEE in the germline V gene (reference sequence). V gave up 2 bases and J gave up 8 bases, with 10 bases separating them. The CDR3 totals 12 residues. The DNA for the CDR3 is TGTGCCAGCAGCTTTATACCGGGAGAAGCTTTCTTT. Its translation is CASSFIPGEAFF.

The chain has TRBV11-2 and TRBJ2-3; D may be TRBD2 (6 bases). V was shortened by 2 bases and J by 2 bases, with 17 bases between the two germline ends. This CDR3 has 17 residues. CDR1 is SGHAT and CDR2 is FQNNGV in the germline V gene. CDR3 sequence reads: CASSLYGTSALTDTQYF. The CDR3 DNA follows: TGTGCCAGCAGCTTATACGGGACTTCTGCACTCACAGATACGCAGTATTTT.

This clone was picked up one time. This sample includes further DNA sequences coding for the same CDR3. The rearrangement joins TRBV5-4 to TRBJ1-4; 8 bases fit TRBD1. CDR3 length: 14 amino acids. The V and J ends lost 4 bases and 2 bases, in that order; junction bases with no gene match: 1. Germline CDR1 SGHNT, CDR2 YYREEE (reference sequence). The DNA for the CDR3 is TGTGCCAGCAGCCGGGACAGGACTAATGAAAAACTGTTTTTT. Translating it yields CASSRDRTNEKLFF.

The CDR3 here is CASSLLYNEQFF. CDR3 nucleotide sequence: TGTGCCAGCTCACTTCTTTACAATGAGCAGTTCTTC. The chain employs TRBV18 and TRBJ2-1; D gene uncertain. The germline CDR1 and CDR2 sequences are KGHSH and LQKENI. Trimming took 4 bases from V and 4 from J, leaving 5 bases between them. This CDR3 contains 12 residues.

This chain links TRBV6-5 with TRBJ1-3; no reliable D call. Germline CDR1 reads MNHEY; CDR2 reads SVGAGI. The CDR3 consists of 15 residues. Trimming took 0 bases from V and 0 from J, leaving 6 bases between them. CDR3 sequence (DNA): TGTGCCAGCAGTTACTCGGGAAGCTCTGGAAACACCATATATTTT. It specifies CASSYSGSSGNTIYF.